The 13 T cell receptor beta chains in this list originate from one sample, sequenced in a study of beta chain features in type 1 diabetes. Findings of the study overall: Across all four CD4+ subsets, people with type 1 diabetes showed modestly shorter TCRB CDR3s.

Reverse transcription of all isolated RNA meant that expressed TCRB transcripts were sequenced. Produced via immunoSEQ multiplex PCR; TCRdb's table is partial and in-frame only. The sample holds 300,000 to 350,000 clones; about 13% are singletons and the top ten take about 0.016%. The antigens these receptors bind are not known. Sequencing was performed on naive CD4+ T cells from blood. These receptors originate from a woman between 18 and 29 years old with type 1 diabetes.

The V gene is TRBV15, the J gene TRBJ2-1; 8 bases map to TRBD2. The CDR3 extends over 16 amino acids. The V gene's germline CDR1 is LNHNV and CDR2 YYDKDF (reference sequence). J gave up 4 bases and V 0 bases, and 5 bases lay outside the gene matches. The CDR3 DNA sequence: TGTGCCACCAGCAGAGATAAGGCTAGCGGGTACAATGAGCAGTTCTTC. Translating gives CATSRDKASGYNEQFF.

This clone was seen only a few times. The chain employs TRBV7-9 and TRBJ2-7; 7 positions agree with TRBD2. V lost 1 base and J lost 7; bases outside the gene matches: 7. Germline V CDR1 and CDR2: SEHNR, FQNEAQ (reference sequence). The CDR3 is 14 residues long. CDR3 DNA sequence: TGTGCCAGCAGCTTAGGTACAATGGGAGGGGAGCAGTACGTC. Amino acid sequence: CASSLGTMGGEQYV.

This clone was recorded once. The chain combines TRBV7-8 with TRBJ1-2, with D perhaps TRBD1 (5 bases). The CDR3 loop spans 14 amino acids. Trimming removed 6 bases from V and 3 bases from J, with 14 bases in between. Germline V gives CDR1 SGHVS, CDR2 FQNEAQ. The CDR3 DNA follows: TGTGCCAGCAGTTTGTCAGGGACTTACTATGGCTACACCTTC. Translation gives CASSLSGTYYGYTF.

This clone came up a few times. The CDR3 nucleotides are TGTGCCAGCAGTCGGACGGGACAGGGGACTGAAAAACTGTTTTTT. The encoded protein is CASSRTGQGTEKLFF. The gene calls are TRBV7-9 and TRBJ1-4, with 10 bases identical to TRBD1. Germline CDR1 reads SEHNR; CDR2 reads FQNEAQ (reference sequence). The CDR3 extends over 15 amino acids. V lost 6 bases to trimming and J lost 7 bases; unmatched junction nucleotides: 8.

This clone turned up a few times. This rearrangement joins TRBV27 to TRBJ2-6; TRBD2 is a possible D gene (6 bases). CDR3 size: 16 residues. The germline CDR1 and CDR2 sequences are MNHEY and SMNVEV (reference sequence). V lost 5 bases, J lost 0 bases, and 11 bases lay in between. The CDR3 region is CASSPLGGSGANVLTF. For the CDR3, the DNA is TGTGCCAGCAGTCCCCTCGGGGGCTCTGGGGCCAACGTCCTGACTTTC. Filled out from reference TRBV27 and TRBJ2-6, the complete variable domain reads EAQVTQNPRYLITVTGKKLTVTCSQNMNHEYMSWYRQDPGLGLRQIYYSMNVEVTDKGDVPEGYKVSRKEKRNFPLILESPSPNQTSLYFCASSPLGGSGANVLTFGAGSRLTVL.

This chain links TRBV4-2 with TRBJ2-5; D gene ambiguous. Germline V lookup: CDR1 LGHNA, CDR2 YNFKEQ. Trimming stripped 0 bases from V and 3 bases from J, with 8 bases between. CDR3 length equals 14 residues. CDR3 bases: TGTGCCAGCAGCCAAGATTGGAGTAAAGAGACCCAGTACTTC. Protein: CASSQDWSKETQYF.

DNA of the CDR3: TGTGCCAGCAGCACAAGCGGGAGGGGCACAGATACGCAGTATTTT. It translates to CASSTSGRGTDTQYF. The chain combines TRBV7-2 with TRBJ2-3; 10 bases are a match to TRBD2. The CDR3 runs to 15 residues. The germline V gene encodes CDR1 SGHTA and CDR2 FQGNSA. The V gene end was trimmed by 5 bases and the J gene end by 1 base; junction bases not matched to a gene: 3.

The J gene is TRBJ2-7, the V gene TRBV18; TRBD2 matches at 8 bases. The CDR3 contains 13 residues. V was pared by 6 bases and J by 7 bases, with 8 bases of the junction left unmatched. Germline CDR1 is KGHSH and CDR2 is LQKENI. CDR3 DNA: TGTGCCAGCTCGCCTTCCAGCGGGAGTGAGCAGTACTTC. Protein sequence: CASSPSSGSEQYF.

This clone came up a few times. The V call is TRBV7-3, the J call TRBJ2-2; 9 nucleotides line up with TRBD2. Germline assignment: CDR1 SGHTA and CDR2 FQGTGA. The ends lost 6 bases at V and 11 bases at J; junction bases unmatched: 13. This CDR3 comprises 15 residues. CDR3 sequence reads: CASSPSGTEFGELFF. CDR3 nucleotides: TGTGCCAGCAGTCCTAGCGGGACCGAATTTGGCGAGCTGTTTTTT.

V is TRBV5-1 and J is TRBJ2-1; 8 nucleotides line up with TRBD2. Trimming at V came to 6 bases and at J to 10 bases, leaving 3 bases not matched to a gene. This CDR3 has 11 amino acids. The germline gives CDR1 SGHRS, CDR2 YFSETQ. This CDR3 is CASTAGGEQFF. The CDR3 DNA is TGCGCCAGCACGGCGGGAGGAGAGCAGTTCTTC.

The rearrangement links TRBV18 to TRBJ1-4; 9 bases line up with TRBD1. Germline CDR1 is KGHSH and CDR2 is LQKENI. Unmatched junction bases numbered 1, after V lost 0 bases and J lost 8 bases. This CDR3 is 14 amino acids long. The CDR3 DNA reads as TGTGCCAGCTCACCACCGGGACAGGGCGAAAAACTGTTTTTT. It codes for CASSPPGQGEKLFF.

The CDR3 DNA reads as TGTGCCAGCTCAGCAAGCGTGCTCACAGATACGCAGTATTTT. The encoded protein is CASSASVLTDTQYF. V is TRBV18 and J is TRBJ2-3; D call uncertain. V was clipped by 5 bases and J by 2 bases, with 11 bases between them. There are 14 residues in the CDR3. Germline CDR1 reads KGHSH; CDR2 reads LQKENI.

This chain joins TRBV5-6 and TRBJ2-3; 8 nucleotides line up with TRBD2. Germline CDR1 is SGHDT and CDR2 is YYEEEE. The V and J ends lost 0 bases and 3 bases, in that order; junction bases with no gene match: 3. The CDR3 totals 15 residues. CDR3 sequence (DNA): TGTGCCAGCAGCTTGGCGGCGGGAGGTACAGATACGCAGTATTTT. This encodes CASSLAAGGTDTQYF.